The 4 T cell receptor beta chains below all came from one sample that was sequenced in a study of regulatory T cells in long-lasting Graves disease. CDR3-region Arm-PCR and iRepertoire HTBI primers produced the TCR beta libraries. TCRdb analysed the multiplex PCR reads with MiXCR anew, one entry per CDR3 protein. Of under 450,000 distinct CDR3 sequences in the sample, 12% were seen once. The sample's time point: newly diagnosed GD, antithyroid drugs for less than 3 months. PBMC-extracted RNA yielded the TCR library. These data are also associated with another study on T cells in Graves' hyperthyroidism and ophthalmopathy.

The material sequenced was peripheral blood mononuclear cells (PBMCs), taken at new diagnosis, from a patient treated with antithyroid drugs. The source of these receptors is a woman under 30 with Graves disease.

This clonotype was detected many times. This sequence joins TRBV11-2 and TRBJ2-5, with TRBD1 matching over 10 bases. CDR3 length: 20 amino acids. Trimming removed 5 bases from V and 3 bases from J; junction bases left unmatched: 21. CDR1 is SGHAT, CDR2 FQNNGV, per germline. The CDR3 bases are TGTGCCAGCAGCGAGGGTTACCGCCGGGTCGGGACAGGGGTTAAAGAGACCCAGTACTTC. Translated, it gives CASSEGYRRVGTGVKETQYF.

There are many counts of this clonotype. V gene TRBV7-6 combines with J gene TRBJ2-1; no clear D. The CDR3 extends over 14 amino acids. Trimming took off 4 bases at V and 8 bases at J, with 15 bases between the two ends. Germline CDR1 reads SGHVS; CDR2 reads FNYEAQ. CDR3 residues: CASSSTTLGDEQFF. The CDR3 DNA follows: TGTGCCAGCAGCTCAACCACCTTGGGTGATGAGCAGTTCTTC.

This clonotype was picked up many times. CDR3 DNA sequence: TGTGCCAGCAGGCCCAGGGGGACAGCTAACTATGGCTACACCTTC. Its translation: CASRPRGTANYGYTF. This chain joins TRBV12-3 or TRBV12-4 and TRBJ1-2, with TRBD1 matching over 7 bases. CDR3 length: 15 residues. The V gene end was trimmed by 6 bases and the J gene end by 0 bases; junction bases not matched to a gene: 7.

In its sample, this clonotype was seen many times. This chain links TRBV19 with TRBJ1-5; the match to TRBD1 covers 9 bases. The length of the CDR3 is 15 residues. V was clipped by 3 bases and J by 6 bases; unmatched bases: 6. The germline V gene has CDR1 LNHDA and CDR2 SQIVND (reference sequence). This CDR3 reads CASSIGGQGFQPQHF. The CDR3 bases are TGTGCCAGTAGTATTGGGGGACAGGGCTTTCAGCCCCAGCATTTT.